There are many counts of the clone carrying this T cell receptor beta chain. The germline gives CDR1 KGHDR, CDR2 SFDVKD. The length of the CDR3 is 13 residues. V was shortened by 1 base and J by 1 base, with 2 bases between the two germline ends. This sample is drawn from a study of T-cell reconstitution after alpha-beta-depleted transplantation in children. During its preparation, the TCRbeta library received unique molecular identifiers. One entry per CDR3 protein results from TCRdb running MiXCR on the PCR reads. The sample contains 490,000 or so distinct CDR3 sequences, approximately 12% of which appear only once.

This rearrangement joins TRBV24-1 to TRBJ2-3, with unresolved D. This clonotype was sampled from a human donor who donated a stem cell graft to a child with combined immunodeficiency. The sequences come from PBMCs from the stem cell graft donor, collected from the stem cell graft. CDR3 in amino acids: CATSDFRTDTQYF. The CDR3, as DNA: TGTGCCACCAGTGATTTCCGCACAGATACGCAGTATTTT.